Ten or more counts support the clone carrying this T cell receptor beta chain. Antigen: not known. The data were taken from a study of T cells in Graves' hyperthyroidism and ophthalmopathy. Study-wide findings and caveats: Ophthalmopathy and stable hyperthyroidism were separated by a 13 V-J model.

The CDR3 consists of 14 residues. With 7 bases removed from V and 0 bases from J, the gap between germline ends came to 13 bases. In germline, CDR1 is SGHTA, CDR2 FQGNSA. RNA transcripts yielded amplified TCR beta CDR3 regions. With the HTBI primer set, the TCR CDR3 went through a first round of RT-PCR. TCRdb independently ran MiXCR on the multiplex PCR reads; one entry per CDR3 protein. The top ten hold about 45% of the sample, which has a few hundred thousand distinct CDR3 sequences, around 16% seen once. The hyperthyroidism was newly diagnosed and had lasted under 2 months; the patients were aged 18 to 65. This sample holds PBMCs from about 9.3 ml fresh peripheral blood.

The receptor was isolated from a man aged 40-50 years with Graves' hyperthyroidism. The sequenced sample was blood. The chain carries TRBV7-2 and TRBJ2-7; either TRBD1 or TRBD2 may supply D (5 bases each). In DNA form, the CDR3 reads TGTGCCAGCACCCCGGGACGGAACTCCTACGAGCAGTACTTC. Its protein product is CASTPGRNSYEQYF.